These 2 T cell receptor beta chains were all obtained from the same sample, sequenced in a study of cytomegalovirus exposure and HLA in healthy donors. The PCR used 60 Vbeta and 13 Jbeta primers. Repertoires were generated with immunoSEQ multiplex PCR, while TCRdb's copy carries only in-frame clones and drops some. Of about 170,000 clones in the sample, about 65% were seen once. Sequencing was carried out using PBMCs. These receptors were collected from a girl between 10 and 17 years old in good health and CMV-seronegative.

The CDR3 DNA reads as TGCGCCAGCAGCTTGGACAGGGGCGCCGGGGAGCTGTTTTTT. It yields the protein CASSLDRGAGELFF. This chain joins TRBV5-1 and TRBJ2-2; 7 positions agree with TRBD1. The germline CDR1 and CDR2 sequences are SGHRS and YFSETQ. The ends lost 0 bases at V and 6 bases at J; junction bases unmatched: 2. CDR3 length: 14 amino acids.

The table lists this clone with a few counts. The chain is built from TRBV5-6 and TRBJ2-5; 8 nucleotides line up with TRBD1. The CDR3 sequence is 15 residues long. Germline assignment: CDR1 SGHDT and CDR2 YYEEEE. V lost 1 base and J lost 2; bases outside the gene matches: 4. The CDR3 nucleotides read TGTGCCAGCAGCTTGAGGACAGGGAGGCAAGAGACCCAGTACTTC. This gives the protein CASSLRTGRQETQYF.